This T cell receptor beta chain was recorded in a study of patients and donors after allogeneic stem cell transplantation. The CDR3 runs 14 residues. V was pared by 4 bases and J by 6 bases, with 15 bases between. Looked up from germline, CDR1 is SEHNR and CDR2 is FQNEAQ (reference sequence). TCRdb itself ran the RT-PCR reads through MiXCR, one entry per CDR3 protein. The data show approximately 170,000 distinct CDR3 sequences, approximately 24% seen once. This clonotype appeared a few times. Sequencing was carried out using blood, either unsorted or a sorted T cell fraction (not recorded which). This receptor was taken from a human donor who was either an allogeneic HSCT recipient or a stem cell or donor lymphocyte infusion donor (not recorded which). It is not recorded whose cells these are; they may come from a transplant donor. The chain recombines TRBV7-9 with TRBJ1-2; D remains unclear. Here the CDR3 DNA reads TGTGCCAGCAGCTCCTGGTTCACTCGGGATGGCTACACCTTC. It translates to CASSSWFTRDGYTF.